This T cell receptor (beta chain) derives from a study of T cell responses to AZD1222 COVID-19 vaccine. This CDR3 has 15 amino acids. With V trimmed by 5 bases and J by 6 bases, 12 bases remained unmatched. The germline V gene has CDR1 LNHDA and CDR2 SQIVND (reference sequence). This table comes from immunoSEQ multiplex PCR, and its TCRdb copy is limited to in-frame clones, with some not included. This sample's table reports more than 110,000 clones. The receptor was derived from an adult in good health. The J gene is TRBJ1-2, the V gene TRBV19; 7 bases agree with TRBD1. Material for sequencing was peripheral blood. CDR3 sequence (DNA): TGTGCCAGTAGTCATCAGAGGGGGCGAATGGATGGCTACACCTTC. Encoded protein: CASSHQRGRMDGYTF.